The T cell receptor (beta chain) under discussion was sequenced for a study of neurological immune-mediated disorders (dated by TCRdb to the late 2010s). Regarding the study in general: Peripheral blood TCR-beta repertoires from HTLV-I-associated myelopathy (HAM/TSP) patients, multiple sclerosis patients and healthy controls were compared by UMI-based sequencing. The approximately 99 TCR-beta libraries included longitudinal samples, technical triplicates and paired sorted CD4+ and CD8+ T-cell subsets alongside PBMC samples. The cohort included about 70 subjects: roughly 15 with HAM/TSP, some 35 with multiple sclerosis, and around 20 healthy controls. Study-level results and caveats: Expanded clones from different subjects shared no identical CDR3 amino acid sequences, which suggests that TCR-beta repertoires were private in all groups. The highest TCR clonal expansion was observed in HAM/TSP patients, whereas the lowest was observed in MS patients, even when compared with healthy controls.

The germline V gene specifies SGHTA as CDR1 and FQGNSA as CDR2. The CDR3 goes from the cysteine to the phenylalanine over 14 residues. The CDR3 DNA has 42 bases and is translated from base 1. Ends trimmed: V by 7 bases, J by 2 bases; bases unmatched to a gene: 8. This clonotype has a count of ten or more. The specificity of this receptor is unknown. Within one base of it there is no much larger clone, and no base qualities were kept. The healthy controls were volunteers from blood banks in Maryland, USA. TCR libraries for sorted subsets were made from some 1 million sorted CD4+ or CD8+ T cells. Peripheral blood underwent Ficoll-Hypaque density gradient centrifugation to isolate PBMCs, which were then cryopreserved in liquid nitrogen. The study also sequenced paired sorted CD4+ and CD8+ subsets from healthy controls, HAM/TSP patients and MS patients. cDNA was synthesized by template-switch 5'RACE using a primer carrying a 10-nucleotide random unique molecular identifier by which each TCR transcript was tagged. Over 190 million TCR-beta sequences, covering 15-18 subjects, were produced in each sequencing run. The RNeasy kit was used for extraction of total RNA. The KAPA Real-time Library Amplification kit was used to amplify TCR-beta VDJ regions with primers targeting the TCR constant region and the 5'RACE anchor. Sample indexes and Illumina adaptors were added in a first PCR, and a second PCR then increased library yield. After purification with Ampure beads, the TCR product of roughly 650 bp was size-selected on a 2% E-gel SizeSelection system. Before pooling, libraries had their quality checked on a Bioanalyzer, their concentration measured with Qubit, and their quantity determined with the Kapa Library Quantification kit. Libraries were sequenced paired-end 2 x 150 bp on an Illumina HiSeq 2500. To increase sequence diversity, about 25-31% phiX was spiked into each library pool. In the original analysis: Quality-filtered reads were processed with the UMI-based MiGEC pipeline, which removed over 80% of raw TCR sequences during error correction. VDJ genes were aligned to IMGT germline references, and clonotypes were defined by unique CDR3 amino acid sequence plus V-J genes. VDJtools evaluated clonal expansion, Shannon diversity and CDR3 relatedness (CalcPairwiseDistances, ClusterSamples); CLCbio workbench built phylogenetic trees. Expanded clones were defined as having at least 8 unique UMIs, based on coefficient-of-variation modelling across technical triplicates. In TCRdb, the public reads were trimmed at Q25 with fastp and aligned with MiXCR, with productive beta chains retained. All rows with the same CDR3 protein become a single entry with the most common DNA and genes. These V and J calls rely on TCRdb rather than the paper's analysis. The sample table shows about 30,000 distinct CDR3 sequences, and approximately 5% are seen once. The ten largest make up approximately 2.1% of the sample.

This receptor was taken from a woman aged 45-65 years in good health. The sequenced sample consisted of CD4+ T cells from blood. The chain links TRBV7-2 with TRBJ2-7, with 7 bases aligning to TRBD2. The CDR3 reads CASMRDYGAYEQYF. Here is the DNA: TGTGCCAGCATGAGGGACTACGGAGCCTACGAGCAGTACTTC.